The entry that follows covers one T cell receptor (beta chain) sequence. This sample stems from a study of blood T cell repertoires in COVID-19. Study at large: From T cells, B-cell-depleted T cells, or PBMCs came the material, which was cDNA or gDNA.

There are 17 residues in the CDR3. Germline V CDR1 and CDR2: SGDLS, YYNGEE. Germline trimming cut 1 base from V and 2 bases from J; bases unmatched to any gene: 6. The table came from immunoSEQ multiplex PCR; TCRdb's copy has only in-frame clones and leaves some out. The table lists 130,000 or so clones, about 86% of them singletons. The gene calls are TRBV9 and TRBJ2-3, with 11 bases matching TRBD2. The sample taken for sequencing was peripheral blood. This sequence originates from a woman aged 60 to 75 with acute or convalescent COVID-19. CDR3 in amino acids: CASSVRPSGGPTDTQYF. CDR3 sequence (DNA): TGTGCCAGCAGCGTACGACCTAGCGGGGGGCCCACAGATACGCAGTATTTT.